The 14 T cell receptor beta chains below were found in one sample sequenced in a study of shared clonotypes between healthy human individuals. Repertoires were generated with immunoSEQ multiplex PCR, while TCRdb's copy carries only in-frame clones and drops some. This table holds millions of clones, around nine tenths found once. Sequencing was performed on naive CD4+ T cells sorted from blood. Stated subset: CD45RA+ positively selected. These receptors all come from a man aged 18 to 30 in good health.

The chain is built from TRBV2 and TRBJ2-3, with 8 bases lining up with TRBD2. Looked up from germline, CDR1 is SNHLY and CDR2 is FYNNEI. The CDR3 consists of 13 residues. V lost 9 bases to trimming and J lost 5 bases; unmatched junction nucleotides: 7. Here the CDR3 reads CASLIREGDTQYF. The CDR3 coding sequence is TGTGCCAGTTTAATCCGGGAGGGAGATACGCAGTATTTT.

The chain carries TRBV19 and TRBJ2-3; TRBD1 matches at 7 bases. The CDR3 contains 14 residues. V dropped 5 bases and J dropped 0; count of bases not matched to a gene: 2. The germline V gene has CDR1 LNHDA and CDR2 SQIVND (reference sequence). The CDR3 nucleotides are TGTGCCAGTAGTGGGACAGCTAGCACAGATACGCAGTATTTT. This encodes CASSGTASTDTQYF.

The rearrangement links TRBV29-1 to TRBJ2-7; 11 bases fit TRBD1. The junction had 7 bases not matched to a gene; V was cut back by 0 bases and J by 3 bases. Germline lookup yields CDR1 SQVTM and CDR2 ANQGSEA. The CDR3 is 16 residues long. CDR3 region: CSVEDNGGQGVYEQYF. The CDR3 DNA is TGCAGCGTTGAAGATAATGGGGGACAGGGGGTCTACGAGCAGTACTTC.

The chain has TRBV25-1 and TRBJ1-2; the D gene is possibly TRBD1 (5 bases). This CDR3 spans 11 amino acids. V lost 5 bases and J 8 bases, leaving 9 bases between the germline ends. Germline CDR1 and CDR2: MGHDK and SYGVNS. The CDR3 DNA sequence: TGTGCCAGCAGTATAGGGGTCGGCTACACCTTC. It codes for CASSIGVGYTF.

In regard to this clone: Mismatch with germline at one junction end may stem from a read error. The V call is TRBV18, the J call TRBJ2-7; 7 nucleotides agree with TRBD2. The CDR3 loop spans 13 amino acids. The germline gives CDR1 KGHSH, CDR2 LQKENI. DNA of the CDR3: TGTGCCAGCTCACCATGGCGGGAGTACGATCAGTACTTC. This codes for CASSPWREYDQYF.

The chain employs TRBV5-4 and TRBJ2-1, with a possible D match to TRBD1 (5 bases). The V gene's germline CDR1 is SGHNT and CDR2 YYREEE (reference sequence). The V and J ends lost 3 bases and 2 bases respectively, with 12 bases between them. There are 15 residues in the CDR3. The CDR3 DNA reads as TGTGCCAGCAGCTCGGACCAAGGGGCCTACAATGAGCAGTTCTTC. Protein product: CASSSDQGAYNEQFF.

This clone was detected only once. The rearrangement uses TRBV6-5 and TRBJ2-3; 11 bases are a match to TRBD2. Germline CDR1 reads MNHEY; CDR2 reads SVGAGI. V was clipped by 2 bases and J by 4 bases; unmatched bases: 2. This CDR3 spans 15 amino acids. The CDR3 region is CASSYTSGRPDTQYF. The CDR3 region has the DNA TGTGCCAGCAGTTACACTAGCGGGAGACCAGATACGCAGTATTTT.

V gene TRBV21-1 combines with J gene TRBJ2-7; TRBD2 is taken as the D call from the table, unchecked against the DNA. TRBV21-1 is described as a pseudogene. The CDR3 loop spans 16 amino acids. DNA of the CDR3: TGTGCCAGCAGCAAAACCCCTAGCGGGGTATCTTACGAGCAGTACTTC. It encodes CASSKTPSGVSYEQYF.

CDR3 loop: CAWATRATGGEKLFF. CDR3 bases: TGTGCCTGGGCCACCAGAGCAACGGGTGGGGAAAAACTGTTTTTT. The rearrangement joins TRBV30 to TRBJ1-4; D remains ambiguous. The V end was cut by 5 bases, the J end by 8 bases, with 21 bases between. The CDR3 is made up of 15 amino acids. Germline CDR1 GTSNPN, CDR2 SVGIG (reference sequence).

The rearrangement uses TRBV14 and TRBJ2-2; D unclear. Germline V lookup: CDR1 SGHDN, CDR2 FVKESK. The length of the CDR3 is 18 residues. V lost 4 bases and J lost 0, with 18 bases in between. The DNA for the CDR3 is TGTGCCAGCAGCCCCTCCCTTGTGACACGCCCGAACACCGGGGAGCTGTTTTTT. Translating it yields CASSPSLVTRPNTGELFF.

The rearrangement joins TRBV28 to TRBJ1-4; 9 bases align to TRBD1. Germline assignment: CDR1 MDHEN and CDR2 SYDVKM. CDR3 size: 14 residues. Trimming took 7 bases from V and 6 from J; bases not matched to a gene: 6. The CDR3 DNA is TGTGCCAGCACCCTAACAGGGGGCTATGAAAAACTGTTTTTT. Amino acid sequence: CASTLTGGYEKLFF.

This clone was recorded once. The V and J genes are TRBV5-1 and TRBJ1-4; weak D call: TRBD1 (6 bases). The CDR3 loop spans 16 amino acids. V was clipped by 3 bases and J by 7 bases, with 19 bases between them. In germline, CDR1 is SGHRS, CDR2 YFSETQ. As DNA, the CDR3 is TGCGCCAGCAGCTCGGTCCGGGGGCCGGGAAGTGAAAAACTGTTTTTT. Its translation is CASSSVRGPGSEKLFF.

Comment on this clone: The junction shows a germline mismatch at one end, possibly a read error. The chain recombines TRBV6-5 with TRBJ1-1; D is perhaps TRBD1 (5 bases). Germline CDR1 and CDR2: MNHEY and SVGAGI. The CDR3 has 15 amino acids. The CDR3 loop is CVSSYARTLNTEAFF. CDR3 nucleotide sequence: TGTGTCAGCAGTTACGCCCGGACATTGAACACTGAAGCTTTCTTT.

The V call is TRBV10-3, the J call TRBJ1-1, with 7 positions matching TRBD1. The CDR3 consists of 13 residues. Unmatched junction bases numbered 3, after V lost 8 bases and J lost 0 bases. Germline V gene sequence: CDR1 ENHRY, CDR2 SYGVKD. The CDR3 loop reads CAIATGLNTEAFF. Here the CDR3 DNA reads TGTGCCATCGCGACAGGGTTGAACACTGAAGCTTTCTTT.